Described below is a single TCR beta chain sequence and its context. Its antigen is unidentified. The record originates from a study of beta chain features in type 1 diabetes. Sequencing targeted expressed TCRB transcripts, as all isolated RNA had been reverse transcribed. Measured with immunoSEQ multiplex PCR; TCRdb has only the in-frame clones, and not every one. The table has over 150,000 clones, 6.5% to 10% seen once. One heparinised blood draw, averaging roughly 0.12 L, came from each donor. The CDR3 runs 15 residues. V lost 4 bases and J lost 2, with 15 bases in between. The germline V gene encodes CDR1 MNHEY and CDR2 SMNVEV (reference sequence). Study results and limitations: Fewer junction insertions and more nucleotide deletions appeared in type 1 diabetes patients. The study found moderately but significantly shorter TCRB CDR3s in all four CD4+ subsets of Type 1 diabetes patients. Overrepresentation of cells with high TCR expression could result from cDNA sequencing.

Sequenced input: central memory CD4+ T cells from blood. The rearrangement links TRBV27 to TRBJ2-7; the D gene is possibly TRBD1 (5 bases). This clonotype was sampled from a young woman with type 1 diabetes. The CDR3 here is CASSWKGWETYEQYF. The CDR3 DNA reads as TGTGCCAGCAGTTGGAAGGGGTGGGAAACCTACGAGCAGTACTTC.